Sequencing of this T cell receptor (beta chain) was carried out in a study of blood T cell repertoires in COVID-19. CDR1 is LGHDT, CDR2 YNNKEL, per germline (reference sequence). The CDR3 has 15 residues. V was trimmed by 4 bases and J by 11 bases, leaving 21 bases between them. TCRdb's copy holds only in-frame clones and misses some; the assay was immunoSEQ multiplex PCR. The sample includes roughly 250,000 clones, roughly 80% of them seen just once. This clone was recorded a few times. The specimen sequenced was peripheral blood. This sequence was found in an older woman with acute or convalescent COVID-19. This chain joins TRBV3-1 (or the pseudogene TRBV3-2) and TRBJ1-3; no clear D. CDR3 residues: CASSPLSTLMSAIYF. The CDR3 bases are TGTGCCAGCAGCCCCTTGTCCACCTTGATGAGCGCCATATATTTT.